The source of this TCR beta chain is a study of shared clonotypes between healthy human individuals. Study-level points and caveats: Naive subsets generally had larger estimated richness than memory subsets.

It was across several immunoSEQ plates that each subset's genomic DNA was evenly split. Produced via immunoSEQ multiplex PCR; TCRdb's table is partial and in-frame only. The sample records more than 1.2 million clones, around 98.5% being singletons. A word on this clone: Its antigen remains unidentified.

CDR1 is ENHRY and CDR2 is SYGVKD in the germline V gene. This CDR3 region has 15 residues. The J segment lost 2 bases and the V segment lost 8 bases, leaving 5 bases of the junction unmatched. The source of this sequence is a man aged 25 to 45 in good health. J is TRBJ2-3 and V is TRBV10-3, with 12 bases aligning to TRBD1. The sequenced material came from naive CD4+ T cells sorted from blood. Subset of the sample: CD45RA+ positively selected. The CDR3 DNA follows: TGTGCCATCCGGACGGGACAGGGGGCCACAGATACGCAGTATTTT. Its protein product is CAIRTGQGATDTQYF.